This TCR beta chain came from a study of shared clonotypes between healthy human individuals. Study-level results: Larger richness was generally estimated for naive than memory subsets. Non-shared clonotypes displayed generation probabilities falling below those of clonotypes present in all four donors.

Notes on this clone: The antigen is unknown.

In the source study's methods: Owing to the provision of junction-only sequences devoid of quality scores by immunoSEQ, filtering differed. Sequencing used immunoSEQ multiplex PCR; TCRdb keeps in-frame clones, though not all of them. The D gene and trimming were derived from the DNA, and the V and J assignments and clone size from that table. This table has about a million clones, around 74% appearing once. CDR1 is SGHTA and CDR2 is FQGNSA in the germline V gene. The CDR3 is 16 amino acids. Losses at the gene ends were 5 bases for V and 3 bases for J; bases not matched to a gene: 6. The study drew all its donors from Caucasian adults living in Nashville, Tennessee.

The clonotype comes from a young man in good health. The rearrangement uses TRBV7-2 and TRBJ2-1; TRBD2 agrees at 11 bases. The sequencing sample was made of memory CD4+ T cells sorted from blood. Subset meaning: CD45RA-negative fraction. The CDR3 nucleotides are TGTGCCAGCAGCCTTAGCGGGAGGGGTCTCTACAATGAGCAGTTCTTC. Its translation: CASSLSGRGLYNEQFF.